This TCR beta chain originates from a study of T cell responses to AZD1222 COVID-19 vaccine. Notes on the study in general: Donor demographics were predominantly white British with a female majority; clonal diversity may be underestimated. Spike-specific TCR breadth and depth were elevated following two AZD1222 doses. Repertoire sampling occurred only after the peak T cell response.

Comment on this clone: The antigen remains unidentified.

The CDR3 has 16 residues. The germline V gene encodes CDR1 SGHNT and CDR2 YYREEE (reference sequence). Unmatched junction bases numbered 4, after V lost 0 bases and J lost 1 base. Sequencing used immunoSEQ multiplex PCR; TCRdb keeps in-frame clones, though not all of them. The sample holds 40,000 to 50,000 clones, 88% seen once. The material was peripheral blood, obtained 28 days after the second AZD1222 dose. This sequence joins TRBV5-4 and TRBJ1-1; TRBD1 aligns across 9 bases. The sequence was collected from an adult who received the AZD1222 COVID-19 vaccine. The CDR3 loop reads CASSLGTGATNTEAFF. The CDR3 DNA sequence: TGTGCCAGCAGCTTGGGGACAGGGGCCACGAACACTGAAGCTTTCTTT.